These T cell receptor beta chains were read from a single sample in a study of T-cell reconstitution after alpha-beta-depleted transplantation in children. From the PCR reads, TCRdb called clonotypes with MiXCR, one entry per CDR3 protein. The sample includes about 580,000 distinct CDR3 sequences, under 25% seen only once; the top ten take 13% to 15%. This sample comprised PBMCs, mostly from graft donor cells, obtained 360 days after TCRalphabeta/CD19-depleted stem cell transplant. These receptor sequences come from a boy under two years old who had a stem cell transplant for acute myeloid leukemia, so the T cells may come from the graft donor. Each CDR3 is given with its conserved first and last residue. Size is omitted from some rows. Given values are once, few, many or a class for expanded clones.

abundance: many; v_gene: TRBV2; j_gene: TRBJ2-1; CDR3aa: CASGITQVIRNEQFF
abundance: many; v_gene: TRBV29-1; j_gene: TRBJ2-3; CDR3aa: CSVLKEAGGGNTQYF
abundance: -; v_gene: TRBV6-1; j_gene: TRBJ2-6; CDR3aa: CASRKPMDRYSGANVLTF
abundance: -; v_gene: TRBV6-2/TRBV6-3; j_gene: TRBJ2-1; CDR3aa: CASTYSGGVNEQFF
abundance: many; v_gene: TRBV29-1; j_gene: TRBJ2-1; CDR3aa: CSVETGHSYNEQFF
abundance: many; v_gene: TRBV7-9; j_gene: TRBJ2-5; CDR3aa: CASSAGQGDRETQYF
abundance: many; v_gene: TRBV28; j_gene: TRBJ2-3; CDR3aa: CASSPPQSRDTQYF
abundance: -; v_gene: TRBV20-1; j_gene: TRBJ1-3; CDR3aa: CSAPAGTSGNTIYF
abundance: -; v_gene: TRBV12-3/TRBV12-4; j_gene: TRBJ2-3; CDR3aa: CASSPSGTTTDTQYF
abundance: once; v_gene: TRBV4-1; j_gene: TRBJ2-3; CDR3aa: CASSLSLGTSSTDTQYF
abundance: few; v_gene: TRBV6-2/TRBV6-3; j_gene: TRBJ2-4; CDR3aa: CASNGNFGNIQYF
abundance: few; v_gene: TRBV29-1; j_gene: TRBJ1-1; CDR3aa: CSVVMGSRNTEAFF
abundance: many; v_gene: TRBV20-1; j_gene: TRBJ2-1; CDR3aa: CSARAGENEQFF
abundance: few; v_gene: TRBV6-4; j_gene: TRBJ2-3; CDR3aa: CASSVHRGPTDTQYF
abundance: many; v_gene: TRBV7-9; j_gene: TRBJ2-2; CDR3aa: CASSSPRTGELFF
abundance: few; v_gene: TRBV20-1; j_gene: TRBJ1-5; CDR3aa: CSASGGWGDNQPQHF
abundance: many; v_gene: TRBV12-3/TRBV12-4; j_gene: TRBJ1-4; CDR3aa: CASSFGEKLFF
abundance: -; v_gene: TRBV12-3/TRBV12-4; j_gene: TRBJ1-4; CDR3aa: CASSSDRTGGHEKLFF
abundance: -; v_gene: TRBV27; j_gene: TRBJ2-1; CDR3aa: CASTSGGGNEQFF
abundance: few; v_gene: TRBV25-1; j_gene: TRBJ2-4; CDR3aa: CASSVTTFGKNIQYF
abundance: many; v_gene: TRBV15; j_gene: TRBJ2-7; CDR3aa: CATSVGTDFSYEQYF
abundance: -; v_gene: TRBV5-6; j_gene: TRBJ2-6; CDR3aa: CASSLAGPHLSGANVLTF
abundance: many; v_gene: TRBV29-1; j_gene: TRBJ1-2; CDR3aa: CSVGNRGWSYGYTF
abundance: -; v_gene: TRBV4-2; j_gene: TRBJ2-2; CDR3aa: CASSQLQKGLAGENTGELFF
abundance: few; v_gene: TRBV24-1; j_gene: TRBJ2-3; CDR3aa: CATSDRHIPSTDTQYF
abundance: many; v_gene: TRBV29-1; j_gene: TRBJ1-5; CDR3aa: CSVGQGAQPQHF
abundance: many; v_gene: TRBV7-9; j_gene: TRBJ2-1; CDR3aa: CASTFRGDEQFF
abundance: -; v_gene: TRBV20-1; j_gene: TRBJ1-2; CDR3aa: CSASVVDLNGYTF
abundance: many; v_gene: TRBV7-7; j_gene: TRBJ2-1; CDR3aa: CASSLAGGSNEQFF
abundance: few; v_gene: TRBV6-1; j_gene: TRBJ2-1; CDR3aa: CASSTYRGGGVYNEQFF
abundance: few; v_gene: TRBV20-1; j_gene: TRBJ2-7; CDR3aa: CSASRGPEQYF
abundance: many; v_gene: TRBV6-2/TRBV6-3; j_gene: TRBJ2-2; CDR3aa: CASTNKRDTGELFF
abundance: few; v_gene: TRBV12-3/TRBV12-4; j_gene: TRBJ2-5; CDR3aa: CASSLGVGGRETQYF
abundance: few; v_gene: TRBV11-2; j_gene: TRBJ2-1; CDR3aa: CASSFTGGPSEQFF
abundance: -; v_gene: TRBV7-9; j_gene: TRBJ2-1; CDR3aa: CASSTRTGDNEQFF
abundance: -; v_gene: TRBV9; j_gene: TRBJ2-1; CDR3aa: CASSPGTGEQFF
abundance: many; v_gene: TRBV4-1; j_gene: TRBJ2-3; CDR3aa: CASSQQSGDTQYF
abundance: many; v_gene: TRBV3-1; j_gene: TRBJ2-1; CDR3aa: CASSQDTISYNEQFF
abundance: -; v_gene: TRBV20-1; j_gene: TRBJ2-4; CDR3aa: CSAHRGILNIQYF
abundance: many; v_gene: TRBV12-3/TRBV12-4; j_gene: TRBJ2-5; CDR3aa: CASSLALGQGAKTQYF
abundance: many; v_gene: TRBV12-3/TRBV12-4; j_gene: TRBJ1-5; CDR3aa: CASSLFEGQPQHF
abundance: few; v_gene: TRBV4-2; j_gene: TRBJ2-3; CDR3aa: CASSLGRGEDTQYF
abundance: -; v_gene: TRBV7-2; j_gene: TRBJ2-3; CDR3aa: CASSQGGGTDTQYF
abundance: few; v_gene: TRBV12-3/TRBV12-4; j_gene: TRBJ1-1; CDR3aa: CASGVGLNTEAFF
abundance: many; v_gene: TRBV2; j_gene: TRBJ2-3; CDR3aa: CASSAEASWGGATDTQYF
abundance: many; v_gene: TRBV7-8; j_gene: TRBJ2-3; CDR3aa: CASSQGGGGTDTQYF
abundance: few; v_gene: TRBV7-6; j_gene: TRBJ1-2; CDR3aa: CASSLAEKLAGGPMSGYTF
abundance: few; v_gene: TRBV6-5; j_gene: TRBJ1-4; CDR3aa: CASSYGDIQEKLFF